Below, one T cell receptor beta chain is given with its context. The antigen is unknown. The data belong to a study of regulatory T cells in long-lasting Graves disease. Background on the study: Graves' cases, newly diagnosed, had used antithyroid drugs under 3 months.

Broader study findings: Limited sample numbers may have lowered accuracy.

Trimming removed 1 base from V and 4 bases from J, with 5 bases in between. The CDR3 runs to 13 residues. Per the germline V gene, CDR1 is KGHDR and CDR2 is SFDVKD. Time point described: newly diagnosed GD, antithyroid drugs for less than 3 months. RNA isolated from PBMCs was used to make the TCR library. CDR3-region Arm-PCR and iRepertoire HTBI primers produced the TCR beta libraries. TCRdb used MiXCR to reprocess the multiplex PCR reads, holding one entry per CDR3 protein. There are a few hundred thousand distinct CDR3 sequences in the sample; 14% occur only once, and approximately 17% lies in the top ten. These records were also assigned to another study, of T cells in Graves' hyperthyroidism and ophthalmopathy. That study reports: A first-round RT-PCR of the TCR CDR3 used the HTBI primer set. Classification by a 13 V-J model distinguished ophthalmopathy from stable hyperthyroidism.

This clonotype originated in a woman between 50 and 59 years old with Graves disease. V and J are TRBV24-1 and TRBJ2-3; D not resolved. The sample here was peripheral blood mononuclear cells (PBMCs), taken at new diagnosis, from a patient treated with antithyroid drugs. In DNA, the CDR3 is TGTGCCACCAGTGATTTCGGAGCAGATACGCAGTATTTT. Translating gives CATSDFGADTQYF.